Shown below are 21 T cell receptor beta chains from a single sample sequenced in a study of blood T cell repertoires in COVID-19. Method: immunoSEQ multiplex PCR; TCRdb's copy keeps in-frame clones and lacks some. The sample has approximately 100,000 clones, 82% seen once; the top ten hold roughly a tenth. Input material: peripheral blood. These receptors originate from a man between 65 and 85 years old with active or convalescent COVID-19.

This clone appeared a few times. The gene calls are TRBV6-5 and TRBJ2-5, with 7 positions matching TRBD1. The CDR3 covers 14 residues. From germline, CDR1 is MNHEY and CDR2 SVGAGI. V lost 2 bases to trimming and J lost 1 base; unmatched junction nucleotides: 1. CDR3 sequence: CASSYGTAQETQYF. For the CDR3, the DNA is TGTGCCAGCAGTTACGGGACAGCCCAAGAGACCCAGTACTTC.

The chain has TRBV5-1 and TRBJ1-1; D is uncertain. CDR1 and CDR2 from the germline V gene are SGHRS and YFSETQ. The V end lost 4 bases, the J end lost 2 bases, and 12 bases lay between the germline ends. The CDR3 is 14 residues long. CDR3 region: CASSPATANTEAFF. CDR3 coding DNA: TGCGCCAGCAGCCCCGCGACTGCAAACACTGAAGCTTTCTTT.

The V gene is TRBV9, the J gene TRBJ2-3, with 9 bases lining up with TRBD2. This CDR3 comprises 16 residues. Trimming cost V 4 bases and J 1 base; bases outside gene matches: 7. Germline V gene data show CDR1 as SGDLS and CDR2 as YYNGEE. In nucleotides, the CDR3 is TGTGCCAGCAGCCCCGCTAGCGGGGTGGGCACAGATACGCAGTATTTT. Translation: CASSPASGVGTDTQYF. The complete variable domain, with remaining parts taken from reference TRBV9 and TRBJ2-3, reads DSGVTQTPKHLITATGQRVTLRCSPRSGDLSVYWYQQSLDQGLQFLIQYYNGEERAKGNILERFSAQQFPDLHSELNLSSLELGDSALYFCASSPASGVGTDTQYFGPGTRLTVL.

The chain joins TRBV7-9 to TRBJ2-3, with 7 nucleotides matching TRBD1. The CDR3 is made up of 14 amino acids. The V segment lost 6 bases and the J segment 0 bases; nucleotides outside the gene matches: 3. Germline values: CDR1 SEHNR, CDR2 FQNEAQ (reference sequence). The DNA of the CDR3 is TGTGCCAGCAGTGAACAGGGGAGCACAGATACGCAGTATTTT. It is translated as CASSEQGSTDTQYF.

This chain uses TRBV6-5 with TRBJ1-1; 9 bases map to TRBD1. The length of the CDR3 is 15 residues. Unmatched junction bases numbered 6, after V lost 7 bases and J lost 0 bases. Germline CDR1 is MNHEY and CDR2 is SVGAGI. CDR3: CASNPDRGLNTEAFF. DNA for the CDR3: TGTGCCAGCAATCCGGACAGGGGCTTGAACACTGAAGCTTTCTTT.

The chain joins TRBV7-2 to TRBJ2-7; unclear D gene. This CDR3 spans 10 amino acids. Germline lookup yields CDR1 SGHTA and CDR2 FQGNSA. V was shortened by 5 bases and J by 8 bases, with 7 bases between the two germline ends. The chain's CDR3 is CASSPHKQYF. The CDR3 DNA follows: TGTGCCAGCAGCCCGCACAAGCAGTACTTC. The full variable domain, rest sourced from reference TRBV7-2 and TRBJ2-7, is GAGVSQSPSNKVTEKGKDVELRCDPISGHTALYWYRQSLGQGLEFLIYFQGNSAPDKSGLPSDRFSAERTGGSVSTLTIQRTQQEDSAVYLCASSPHKQYFGPGTRLTVT.

The V and J genes are TRBV6-5 and TRBJ2-3; D possibly corresponds to TRBD1 (6 bases). This CDR3 has 15 amino acids. Germline V CDR1 and CDR2: MNHEY, SVGAGI. V lost 8 bases and J 2 bases, leaving 17 bases between the germline ends. CDR3 sequence (DNA): TGTGCCAGCCCGACAGGTAACGGACCCACAGATACGCAGTATTTT. This gives the protein CASPTGNGPTDTQYF.

V is TRBV29-1 and J is TRBJ2-3, with TRBD2 identical over 7 bases. This CDR3 is 14 amino acids long. V lost 8 bases, J lost 6 bases, and 14 bases stayed unmatched. CDR1 is SQVTM and CDR2 is ANQGSEA in the germline V gene. The chain's CDR3 is CSCLIGEGSDTQYF. The DNA of the CDR3 is TGCAGCTGTCTTATAGGGGAGGGTAGTGATACGCAGTATTTT.

The V call is TRBV30, the J call TRBJ1-1; 7 bases agree with TRBD1. The CDR3 sequence is 14 residues long. With V trimmed by 5 bases and J by 3 bases, 9 bases remained unmatched. Germline CDR1 is GTSNPN and CDR2 is SVGIG (reference sequence). CDR3 bases: TGTGCCTGGGACTTCCGGGACAGATACACTGAAGCTTTCTTT. It specifies CAWDFRDRYTEAFF.

This chain links TRBV6-5 with TRBJ1-1; D gene ambiguous. Germline V lookup: CDR1 MNHEY, CDR2 SVGAGI. Trimming left V 4 bases short and J 5 bases short, with 11 bases between. The CDR3 length is 13 residues. The CDR3 nucleotides read TGTGCCAGCAGTTCGGGTCGGAGAACTGAAGCTTTCTTT. It encodes CASSSGRRTEAFF.

A remark on this clone: Other DNA variants within this sample encode the same CDR3. The chain recombines TRBV5-1 with TRBJ2-3; 7 bases agree with TRBD1. The germline V gene encodes CDR1 SGHRS and CDR2 YFSETQ. The J segment lost 3 bases and the V segment lost 1 base, leaving 5 bases of the junction unmatched. The CDR3 is made up of 15 amino acids. The CDR3 nucleotides are TGCGCCAGCAGCTTGAGTCGACAGGGAACAGATACGCAGTATTTT. Protein product: CASSLSRQGTDTQYF.

The rearrangement joins TRBV20-1 to TRBJ2-5; D is unclear. The CDR3 is made up of 11 amino acids. Germline CDR1 reads DFQATT; CDR2 reads SNEGSKA (reference sequence). V lost 3 bases, J lost 5 bases, and 7 bases lay in between. The CDR3 bases are TGCAGTGCTAGGGTCGGGGAGACCCAGTACTTC. Protein: CSARVGETQYF.

The CDR3 sequence is CASSYTRAGELFF. CDR3 sequence (DNA): TGTGCCAGCAGTTATACTAGGGCCGGGGAGCTGTTTTTT. The chain has TRBV3-1 (or the pseudogene TRBV3-2) and TRBJ2-2, with a weak D call TRBD2 (5 bases). Looked up from germline, CDR1 is LGHDT and CDR2 is YNNKEL (reference sequence). V lost 6 bases, J lost 6 bases, and 11 bases lay in between. This CDR3 is built from 13 residues.

A few counts support this clone. CDR3 sequence reads: CASSLLQGQPQHF. CDR3 coding DNA: TGTGCCAGCAGCTTGCTTCAGGGTCAGCCCCAGCATTTT. This chain joins TRBV7-9 and TRBJ1-5; TRBD1 is a possible D gene (5 bases). Germline assignment: CDR1 SEHNR and CDR2 FQNEAQ (reference sequence). The V end lost 3 bases, the J end lost 6 bases, and 9 bases lay between the germline ends. The CDR3 contains 13 residues.

This clone was counted once. J is TRBJ1-1 and V is TRBV6-2 or TRBV6-3; D is undetermined. This CDR3 contains 12 residues. CDR1 is MNHEY and CDR2 is SVGEGT in the germline V gene. V was cut by 3 bases and J by 2 bases, with 4 bases left in between. The CDR3 is CASSYSNTEAFF. The CDR3 coding sequence is TGTGCCAGCAGTTATAGTAACACTGAAGCTTTCTTT.

This chain uses TRBV4-1 with TRBJ2-2, with D tentatively TRBD2 (5 bases). Germline values: CDR1 MGHRA, CDR2 YSYEKL. There are 15 residues in the CDR3. V was cut by 0 bases and J by 2 bases, with 7 bases left in between. The DNA of the CDR3 is TGCGCCAGCAGCCAAGAGAGGGTCAACACCGGGGAGCTGTTTTTT. Amino acid sequence: CASSQERVNTGELFF.

The chain joins TRBV6-6 to TRBJ2-1, with TRBD1 matching 9 bases. V was clipped by 2 bases and J by 10 bases; unmatched bases: 3. This CDR3 region has 13 residues. The V gene's germline CDR1 is MNHNY and CDR2 SVGAGI (reference sequence). CDR3 loop: CASSYPDRGEQFF. CDR3 nucleotide sequence: TGTGCCAGCAGTTACCCGGACAGGGGCGAGCAGTTCTTC.

CDR3 amino acids: CASSLLRGYEQYF. Written as DNA, the CDR3 is TGTGCCAGCAGCTTACTCAGGGGTTACGAGCAGTACTTC. The chain recombines TRBV7-8 with TRBJ2-7; D might be TRBD1 (6 bases). V was pared by 2 bases and J by 4 bases, with 9 bases between. This CDR3 is built from 13 residues. Per germline, CDR1 SGHVS and CDR2 FQNEAQ.

V usage is TRBV6-5 and J usage is TRBJ1-1, with D unresolved. The CDR3 runs 13 residues. V was trimmed by 2 bases and J by 4 bases, leaving 8 bases between them. The V gene's germline CDR1 is MNHEY and CDR2 SVGAGI. The CDR3 reads CASSYKGGTEAFF. As DNA, the CDR3 is TGTGCCAGCAGTTACAAGGGAGGCACTGAAGCTTTCTTT.

V and J are TRBV5-6 and TRBJ1-2, with D perhaps TRBD1 (5 bases). CDR1 is SGHDT, CDR2 YYEEEE, per germline. V was cut by 4 bases and J by 7 bases, with 17 bases left in between. The CDR3 runs to 14 residues. CDR3 residues: CASSPRGGTIGYTF. The DNA for the CDR3 is TGTGCCAGCAGCCCGCGTGGGGGGACGATTGGCTACACCTTC.

V gene TRBV12-3 or TRBV12-4 combines with J gene TRBJ1-1; no clear D gene. V dropped 5 bases and J dropped 6 bases, with 10 bases sitting between them. The CDR3 has 12 residues. The CDR3 sequence: CASSRKLAEAFF. CDR3 coding DNA: TGTGCCAGCAGTCGCAAGTTAGCTGAAGCTTTCTTT.